The 11 T cell receptor beta chains in this list originate from one sample, sequenced in a study of cytomegalovirus exposure and HLA in healthy donors. PCR used 60 Vbeta primers and 13 Jbeta primers. Data came from immunoSEQ multiplex PCR; TCRdb stores just in-frame clones and leaves some out. The repertoire holds approximately 200,000 clones, 85% seen once, with around 1.2% in the top ten. Sequenced sample: PBMCs. The receptors were sampled from a human donor in good health.

This chain uses TRBV21-1 with TRBJ2-7; the table's D gene call, TRBD2, was not cross checked with the DNA. TRBV21-1 is reported as a pseudogene. The CDR3 has 15 amino acids. In DNA, the CDR3 is TGTGCCAGCAGCAAAGGCTGCGGCGGATTCTACGAGCAGTACTTC. It translates to CASSKGCGGFYEQYF.

This clone turned up a few times. The chain joins TRBV6-1 to TRBJ2-4; D gene uncertain. V was pared by 1 base and J by 0 bases, with 10 bases between. In germline, CDR1 is MNHNS, CDR2 SASEGT. This CDR3 has 16 residues. The CDR3 is CASSEVAGTAKNIQYF. CDR3 DNA: TGTGCCAGCAGTGAAGTCGCAGGAACAGCCAAAAACATTCAGTACTTC.

The chain links TRBV5-1 to TRBJ1-4; D may be TRBD1 (5 bases). V lost 2 bases, J lost 0 bases, and 11 bases lay in between. Germline V CDR1 and CDR2: SGHRS, YFSETQ. The CDR3 totals 16 residues. For the CDR3, the DNA is TGCGCCAGCAGCTTAGGCAGGGCTGCAACTAATGAAAAACTGTTTTTT. Translating it yields CASSLGRAATNEKLFF.

The chain recombines TRBV9 with TRBJ2-1; 7 bases agree with TRBD1. V trimming: 3 bases; J trimming: 4 bases; junction bases outside the gene matches: 7. Germline values: CDR1 SGDLS, CDR2 YYNGEE. The CDR3 is made up of 15 amino acids. The CDR3 nucleotides are TGTGCCAGCAGCGGAGGGGGACAGACATACAATGAGCAGTTCTTC. This encodes CASSGGGQTYNEQFF.

The gene calls are TRBV6-5 and TRBJ2-2; 7 nucleotides match TRBD1. Germline lookup yields CDR1 MNHEY and CDR2 SVGAGI. The V and J ends lost 7 bases and 1 base, in that order; junction bases with no gene match: 3. This CDR3 comprises 14 residues. CDR3 sequence: CASTRQGNTGELFF. CDR3 bases: TGTGCCAGCACCAGACAGGGGAACACCGGGGAGCTGTTTTTT.

CDR3 nucleotide sequence: TGTGCCACCATGCCCCACACGACCCAGGGCGTGGACGAGCAGTACTTC. It translates to CATMPHTTQGVDEQYF. This chain links TRBV10-3 with TRBJ2-7; D possibly corresponds to TRBD1 (5 bases). The CDR3 runs to 16 residues. Germline V CDR1 and CDR2: ENHRY, SYGVKD. V lost 10 bases, J lost 5 bases, and 27 bases lay in between.

The chain carries TRBV12-5 and TRBJ2-7, with 8 bases lining up with TRBD1. The germline V gene has CDR1 LGHNT and CDR2 FRNRAP. This CDR3 spans 16 amino acids. J lost 5 bases, V lost 2 bases, and 11 bases had no gene match. CDR3 residues: CASGLPQGQGGNEQYF. The DNA of the CDR3 is TGTGCTAGTGGTTTGCCACAAGGACAGGGCGGGAACGAGCAGTACTTC. The full variable domain, rest sourced from reference TRBV12-5 and TRBJ2-7, is DARVTQTPRHKVTEMGQEVTMRCQPILGHNTVFWYRQTMMQGLELLAYFRNRAPLDDSGMPKDRFSAEMPDATLATLKIQPSEPRDSAVYFCASGLPQGQGGNEQYFGPGTRLTVT.

The chain is built from TRBV2 and TRBJ2-3; D unresolved. This CDR3 has 15 amino acids. Trimming pared 5 bases from V and 0 bases from J, leaving 12 bases between. Germline CDR1 is SNHLY and CDR2 is FYNNEI. As DNA, the CDR3 is TGTGCCAGCAGTTTCTCGAGGATAAGCACAGATACGCAGTATTTT. Protein product: CASSFSRISTDTQYF.

The table lists this clone with a few counts. The rearrangement links TRBV5-1 to TRBJ2-3; 9 bases align to TRBD1. This CDR3 contains 16 residues. Germline assignment: CDR1 SGHRS and CDR2 YFSETQ. The V gene end was trimmed by 4 bases and the J gene end by 3 bases; junction bases not matched to a gene: 9. The CDR3 loop reads CASSGGQGGWTDTQYF. In DNA, the CDR3 is TGCGCCAGCAGCGGGGGACAGGGAGGTTGGACAGATACGCAGTATTTT.

The genes are TRBV6-6 and TRBJ2-1; TRBD2 matches at 14 bases. Germline assignment: CDR1 MNHNY and CDR2 SVGAGI (reference sequence). Unmatched junction bases numbered 0, after V lost 5 bases and J lost 0 bases. The length of the CDR3 is 16 residues. The CDR3 DNA is TGTGCCAGCAGTGGGACTAGCGGGAGCTCCTACAATGAGCAGTTCTTC. Translated, it gives CASSGTSGSSYNEQFF.

This chain connects TRBV9 to TRBJ2-1, with 9 bases that match TRBD2. V dropped 4 bases and J dropped 7; count of bases not matched to a gene: 12. Germline V lookup: CDR1 SGDLS, CDR2 YYNGEE. The CDR3 is made up of 16 amino acids. The CDR3: CASSSLGASGNNEQFF. DNA for the CDR3: TGTGCCAGCAGCTCTCTTGGGGCTAGCGGGAATAATGAGCAGTTCTTC. Filled out from reference TRBV9 and TRBJ2-1, the complete variable domain reads DSGVTQTPKHLITATGQRVTLRCSPRSGDLSVYWYQQSLDQGLQFLIQYYNGEERAKGNILERFSAQQFPDLHSELNLSSLELGDSALYFCASSSLGASGNNEQFFGPGTRLTVL.